A selection of T cell receptor beta chains follows, all from one sample in a study of neurological immune-mediated disorders. Via MiXCR, TCRdb re-called the 5' RACE reads, giving one row per CDR3 protein. The data hold tens of thousands of distinct CDR3 sequences, with about 10% observed a single time. The sequencing input was PBMCs. The receptors stem from a woman aged 60-75 years with HTLV-1-associated myelopathy (HAM/TSP). The CDR3 runs from the conserved cysteine through the conserved F or W. D genes are given only for firm matches. The size entry is marked missing in some rows and otherwise reads once, few, many or a size class.

>TRBD1|many|TRBJ1-2|TRBV11-3|14
TGTGCCAGCAGCCGTCGGGACAGGGACTATGGCTACACCTTC
CASSRRDRDYGYTF
>NA|many|TRBJ1-2|TRBV5-6|15
TGTGCCAGCAGCTGGTTGGGGGAAGCTAACTATGGCTACACCTTC
CASSWLGEANYGYTF
>TRBD1|many|TRBJ1-2|TRBV6-1|17
TGTGCCAGCAGTGAACCGGGACAGGGGAGAACTAACTATGGCTACACCTTC
CASSEPGQGRTNYGYTF
>TRBD1|many|TRBJ1-2|TRBV12-3/TRBV12-4|14
TGTGCCAGCACCCTAGGGACAGTGAACTATGGCTACACCTTC
CASTLGTVNYGYTF
>NA|many|TRBJ1-1|TRBV20-1|15
TGCAGTGCTAGAGCCCTCGCGACCGAGAACACTGAAGCTTTCTTT
CSARALATENTEAFF
>NA|many|TRBJ2-3|TRBV7-8|14
TGTGCCAGCAGCTTAGAAAGGTTCGGGGATACGCAGTATTTT
CASSLERFGDTQYF
>TRBD2|medium-sized|TRBJ2-5|TRBV20-1|15
TGCAGTGCCGACTGGAGACTAGCCGGGCAAGAGACCCAGTACTTC
CSADWRLAGQETQYF
>NA|many|TRBJ1-5|TRBV20-1|13
TGCAGTGCTGGGGGACGGGTCGTTCAGCCCCAGCATTTT
CSAGGRVVQPQHF
>NA|many|TRBJ1-5|TRBV20-1|14
TGCAGTGCTAGAGCCGGTAAATCGGATCAGCCCCAGCATTTT
CSARAGKSDQPQHF
>NA|many|TRBJ2-1|TRBV4-1|16
TGCGCCAGCAGCCCCCTCCGGGGGCGACTGCTGTTCGAGCAGTTCTTC
CASSPLRGRLLFEQFF
>NA|many|TRBJ1-2|TRBV10-3|17
TGTGCCATCAGTGAATTCTTTTTAATCAGGTTAAACTATGGCTACACCTTC
CAISEFFLIRLNYGYTF
>TRBD1|many|TRBJ2-5|TRBV5-5|17
TGTGCCAGCAGCTTGGGGTTAGGGACAGGGAAGGAAGAGACCCAGTACTTC
CASSLGLGTGKEETQYF
>TRBD2|many|TRBJ2-1|TRBV12-3/TRBV12-4|15
TGTGCCAGCAGGATCGGGACTAGCGCTAACAATGAGCAGTTCTTC
CASRIGTSANNEQFF
>NA|many|TRBJ1-1|TRBV30|13
TGTGCCTGGAACGGGGGAGTTACCGCTGAAGCTTTCTTT
CAWNGGVTAEAFF
>NA|many|TRBJ2-2|TRBV20-1|13
TGCAGTGCTACTAGCGTTGGGACCGGGGAGCTGTTTTTT
CSATSVGTGELFF
>NA|many|TRBJ1-5|TRBV5-5|14
TGTGCCAGCAGCACAGCGGATCTCGGGCAGCCCCAGCATTTT
CASSTADLGQPQHF
>TRBD1|many|TRBJ2-7|TRBV6-1|15
TGTGCCAGCAGTGAGCGGACAGGGATATCTCACGAGCAGTACTTC
CASSERTGISHEQYF
>TRBD1|many|TRBJ1-5|TRBV18|15
TGTGCCAGCTCACCACGGACAGGGGACAATCAGCCCCAGCATTTT
CASSPRTGDNQPQHF
>TRBD1|many|TRBJ2-1|TRBV12-3/TRBV12-4|16
TGTGCCAGCAGGCCCGGGACAGGGTTTATGGGGGATGAGCAGTTCTTC
CASRPGTGFMGDEQFF
>TRBD2|NA|TRBJ2-3|TRBV9|17
TGTGCCAGAAGAGTTGGGACTAGCGGGGGCTTCACAGATACGCAGTATTTT
CARRVGTSGGFTDTQYF
>TRBD1|many|TRBJ1-5|TRBV6-6|18
TGTGCCAGCAGTCAAATATCATTACAGGGGGCAGGCAATCAGCCCCAGCATTTT
CASSQISLQGAGNQPQHF
>NA|many|TRBJ2-4|TRBV1|16
TGCACCAGCAGCCAAGAGATTTATCAGACAAAAAACATTCAGTACTTC
CTSSQEIYQTKNIQYF
>NA|many|TRBJ1-2|TRBV20-1|14
TGCAGTGCTAGAGACAGGGCCTCAGATCGGGGCTACACCTTC
CSARDRASDRGYTF
>NA|many|TRBJ2-2|TRBV5-1|19
TGCGCCAGCAGCCCCCCGCGCCCTCGCCCCCCCGCGAACACCGGGGAGCTGTTTTTT
CASSPPRPRPPANTGELFF
>NA|many|TRBJ1-2|TRBV7-9|12
TGTGCCAGCAGCGCCTCACAGTATGGCTACACCTTC
CASSASQYGYTF
>NA|many|TRBJ1-2|TRBV5-1|13
TGCGCCAGCAGCCCCGGGGGTACTGGTGGCTACACCTTC
CASSPGGTGGYTF
>NA|many|TRBJ2-7|TRBV20-1|15
TGCAGTGCTAGAGATTTGGTGACTAGCTCCTACGAGCAGTACTTC
CSARDLVTSSYEQYF
>TRBD2|medium-sized|TRBJ2-5|TRBV20-1|12
TGCAGTGCTGCGGGGGTCCGGGAGACCCAGTACTTC
CSAAGVRETQYF
>TRBD1|many|TRBJ1-6|TRBV10-3|14
TGTGCCATCAGCTCACAGGGGGATAATTCACCCCTCCACTTT
CAISSQGDNSPLHF
>NA|many|TRBJ1-1|TRBV5-1|15
TGCGCCAGCAGCATCCTAGACTCAATGAACACTGAAGCTTTCTTT
CASSILDSMNTEAFF
>NA|many|TRBJ1-2|TRBV5-1|13
TGCGCCAGCAGCAACCCGACAGGCGGGGGCTACACCTTC
CASSNPTGGGYTF
>NA|many|TRBJ1-6|TRBV15|14
TGTGCCACCAGGGCGTGGACAGTGAATTCACCCCTCCACTTT
CATRAWTVNSPLHF
>NA|many|TRBJ1-2|TRBV30|12
TGTGCCTGGAGTGTCCATCGGGATGGCTACACCTTC
CAWSVHRDGYTF
>NA|many|TRBJ1-2|TRBV7-2|14
TGTGCCAGCAGCTTAGTGAGGGGCGGCTATGGCTACACCTTC
CASSLVRGGYGYTF
>NA|many|TRBJ2-1|TRBV7-2|17
TGTGCCAGCAGCTTAGCGGGTAGCTCCGGCTCCTACAATGAGCAGTTCTTC
CASSLAGSSGSYNEQFF
>TRBD1|many|TRBJ1-6|TRBV5-1|15
TGCGCCAGCAGTGAGGGACAGGGGTTTGGTTCACCCCTCCACTTT
CASSEGQGFGSPLHF
>NA|many|TRBJ2-6|TRBV5-1|15
TGCGCCAGCAGCTTGAAGGGTTCTGGGGCCAACGTCCTGACTTTC
CASSLKGSGANVLTF
>NA|many|TRBJ1-1|TRBV15|14
TGTGCCACCAGCAGAGAGATTAGGGAAACTGAAGCTTTCTTT
CATSREIRETEAFF